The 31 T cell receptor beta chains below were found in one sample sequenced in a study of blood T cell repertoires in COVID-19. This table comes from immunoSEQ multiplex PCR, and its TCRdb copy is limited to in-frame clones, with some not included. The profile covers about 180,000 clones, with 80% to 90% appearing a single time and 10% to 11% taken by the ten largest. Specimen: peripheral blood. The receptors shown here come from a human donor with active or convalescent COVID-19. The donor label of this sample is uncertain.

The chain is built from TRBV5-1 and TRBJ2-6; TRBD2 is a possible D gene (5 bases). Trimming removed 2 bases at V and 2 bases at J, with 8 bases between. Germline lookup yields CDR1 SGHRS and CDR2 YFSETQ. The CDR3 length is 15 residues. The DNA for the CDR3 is TGCGCCAGCAGCTTTACTAGTCCTGGGGCCAACGTCCTGACTTTC. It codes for CASSFTSPGANVLTF.

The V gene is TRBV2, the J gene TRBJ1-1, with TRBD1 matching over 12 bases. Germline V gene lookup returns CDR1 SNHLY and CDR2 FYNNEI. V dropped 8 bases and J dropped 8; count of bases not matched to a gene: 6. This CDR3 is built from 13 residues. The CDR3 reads CASAQGQGAEAFF. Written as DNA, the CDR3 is TGTGCCAGCGCTCAGGGACAGGGGGCCGAAGCTTTCTTT.

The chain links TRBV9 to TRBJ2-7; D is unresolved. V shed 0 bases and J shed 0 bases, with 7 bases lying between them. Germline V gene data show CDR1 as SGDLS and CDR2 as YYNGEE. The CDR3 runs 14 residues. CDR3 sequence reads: CASSVGQNSYEQYF. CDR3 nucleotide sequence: TGTGCCAGCAGCGTAGGGCAAAACTCCTACGAGCAGTACTTC.

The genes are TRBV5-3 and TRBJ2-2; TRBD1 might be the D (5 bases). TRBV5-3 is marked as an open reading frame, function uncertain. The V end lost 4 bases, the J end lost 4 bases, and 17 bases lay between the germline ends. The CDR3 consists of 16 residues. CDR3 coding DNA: TGTGCCAGAAGCCACACCCCGACAGACCTCACCGGGGAGCTGTTTTTT. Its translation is CARSHTPTDLTGELFF.

CDR3 in amino acids: CASSPDRGSWEKLFF. CDR3 bases: TGTGCCAGCAGCCCCGACCGGGGGAGTTGGGAAAAACTGTTTTTT. The J gene is TRBJ1-4, the V gene TRBV5-4, with D possibly matching TRBD1 (5 bases). With 4 bases removed from V and 8 bases from J, the gap between germline ends came to 18 bases. CDR1 is SGHNT and CDR2 is YYREEE in the germline V gene (reference sequence). This CDR3 comprises 15 residues.

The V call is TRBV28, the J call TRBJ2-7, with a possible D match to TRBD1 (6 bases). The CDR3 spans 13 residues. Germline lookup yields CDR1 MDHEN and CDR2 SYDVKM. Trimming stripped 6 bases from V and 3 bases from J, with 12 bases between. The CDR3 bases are TGTGCCAGCAGCCAGGGGCAAAACTACGAGCAGTACTTC. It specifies CASSQGQNYEQYF.

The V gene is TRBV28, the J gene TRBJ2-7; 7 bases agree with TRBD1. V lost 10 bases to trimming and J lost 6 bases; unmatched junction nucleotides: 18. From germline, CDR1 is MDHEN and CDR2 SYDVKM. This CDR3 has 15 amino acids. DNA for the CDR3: TGTGCCACCATAGGGGCAGACAGGGTGGCCTCCGAGCAGTACTTC. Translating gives CATIGADRVASEQYF.

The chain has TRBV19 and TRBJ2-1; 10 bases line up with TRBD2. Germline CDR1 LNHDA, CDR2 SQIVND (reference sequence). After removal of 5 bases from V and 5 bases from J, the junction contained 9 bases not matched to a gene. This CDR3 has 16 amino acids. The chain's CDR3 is CASSPHSSGSNNEQFF. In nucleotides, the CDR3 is TGTGCCAGTAGTCCTCATTCTAGCGGGAGTAACAATGAGCAGTTCTTC. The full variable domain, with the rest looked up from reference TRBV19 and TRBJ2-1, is DGGITQSPKYLFRKEGQNVTLSCEQNLNHDAMYWYRQDPGQGLRLIYYSQIVNDFQKGDIAEGYSVSREKKESFPLTVTSAQKNPTAFYLCASSPHSSGSNNEQFFGPGTRLTVL.

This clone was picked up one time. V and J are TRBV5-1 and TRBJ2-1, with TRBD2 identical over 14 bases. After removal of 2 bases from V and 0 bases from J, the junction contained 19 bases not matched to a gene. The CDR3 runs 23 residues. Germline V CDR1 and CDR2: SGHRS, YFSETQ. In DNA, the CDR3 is TGCGCCAGCAGCTTCAGACAGGGAGCGACTAGCGGGAGGGCCCCAAGCTCCTACAATGAGCAGTTCTTC. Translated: CASSFRQGATSGRAPSSYNEQFF.

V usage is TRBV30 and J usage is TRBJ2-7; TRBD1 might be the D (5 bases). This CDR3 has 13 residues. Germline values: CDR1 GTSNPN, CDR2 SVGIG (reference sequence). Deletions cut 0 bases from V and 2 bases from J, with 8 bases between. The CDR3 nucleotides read TGTGCCTGGAGTGTACACAGGACCTACGAGCAGTACTTC. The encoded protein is CAWSVHRTYEQYF.

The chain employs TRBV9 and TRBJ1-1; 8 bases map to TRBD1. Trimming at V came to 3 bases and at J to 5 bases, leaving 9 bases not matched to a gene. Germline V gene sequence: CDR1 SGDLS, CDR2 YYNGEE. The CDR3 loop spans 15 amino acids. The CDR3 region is CASSGHYRGRTEAFF. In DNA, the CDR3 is TGTGCCAGCAGCGGCCACTACAGGGGGAGGACTGAAGCTTTCTTT.

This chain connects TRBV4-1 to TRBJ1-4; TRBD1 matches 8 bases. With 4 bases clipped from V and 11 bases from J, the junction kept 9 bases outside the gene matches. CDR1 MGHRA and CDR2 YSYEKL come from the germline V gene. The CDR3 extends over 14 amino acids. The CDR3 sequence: CASSPTGQVNKLFF. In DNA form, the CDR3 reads TGCGCCAGCAGCCCGACGGGACAGGTCAATAAACTGTTTTTT.

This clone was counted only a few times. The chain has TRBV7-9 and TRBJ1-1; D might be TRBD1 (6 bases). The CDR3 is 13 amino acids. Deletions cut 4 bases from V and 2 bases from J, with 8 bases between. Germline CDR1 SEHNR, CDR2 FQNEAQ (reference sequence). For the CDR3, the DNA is TGTGCCAGCAGCTCCGGGACAAACACTGAAGCTTTCTTT. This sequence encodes CASSSGTNTEAFF.

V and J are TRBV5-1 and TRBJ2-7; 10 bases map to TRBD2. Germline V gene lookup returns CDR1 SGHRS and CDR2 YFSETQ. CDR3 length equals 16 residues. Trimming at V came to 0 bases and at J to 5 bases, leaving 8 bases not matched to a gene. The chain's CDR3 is CASSLVGSGRINEQYF. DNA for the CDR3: TGCGCCAGCAGCTTGGTCGGTAGCGGGAGGATCAACGAGCAGTACTTC.

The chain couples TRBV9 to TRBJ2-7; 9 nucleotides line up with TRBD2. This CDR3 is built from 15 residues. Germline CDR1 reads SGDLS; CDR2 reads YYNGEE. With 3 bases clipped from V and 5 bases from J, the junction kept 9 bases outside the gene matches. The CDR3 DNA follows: TGTGCCAGCAGCGCCCATAGCGGGAGAGGCGACGAGCAGTACTTC. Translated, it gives CASSAHSGRGDEQYF.

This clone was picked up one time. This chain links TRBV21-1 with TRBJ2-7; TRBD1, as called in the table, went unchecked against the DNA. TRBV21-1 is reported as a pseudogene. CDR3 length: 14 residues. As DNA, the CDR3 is TGTGCCAGCGATACCGGGACAGGGCTCGACGAGCAGTACTTC. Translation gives CASDTGTGLDEQYF.

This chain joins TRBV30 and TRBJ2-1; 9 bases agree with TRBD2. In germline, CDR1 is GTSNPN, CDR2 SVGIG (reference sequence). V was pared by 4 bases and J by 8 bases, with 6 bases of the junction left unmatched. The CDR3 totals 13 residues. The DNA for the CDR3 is TGTGCCTGGACACTAGCGGGCGGCGATGAGCAGTTCTTC. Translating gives CAWTLAGGDEQFF.

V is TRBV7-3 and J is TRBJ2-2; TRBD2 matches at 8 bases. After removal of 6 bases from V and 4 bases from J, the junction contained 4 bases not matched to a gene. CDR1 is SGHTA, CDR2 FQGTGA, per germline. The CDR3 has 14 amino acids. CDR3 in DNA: TGTGCCAGCAGGCGCGGGGGGTTCACCGGGGAGCTGTTTTTT. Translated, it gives CASRRGGFTGELFF.

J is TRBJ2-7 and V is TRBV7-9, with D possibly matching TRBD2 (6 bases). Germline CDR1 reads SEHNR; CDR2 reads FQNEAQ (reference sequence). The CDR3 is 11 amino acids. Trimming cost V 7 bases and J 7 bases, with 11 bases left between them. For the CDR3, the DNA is TGTGCCAGCAAACTTGGGGGGGAGCAGTACTTC. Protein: CASKLGGEQYF.

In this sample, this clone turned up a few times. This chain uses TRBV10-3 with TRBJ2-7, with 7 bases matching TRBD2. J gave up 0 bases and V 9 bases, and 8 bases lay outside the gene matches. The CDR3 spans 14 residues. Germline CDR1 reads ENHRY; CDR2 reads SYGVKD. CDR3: CAMGGSGSSYEQYF. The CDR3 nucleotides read TGTGCCATGGGGGGGAGCGGAAGCTCCTACGAGCAGTACTTC.

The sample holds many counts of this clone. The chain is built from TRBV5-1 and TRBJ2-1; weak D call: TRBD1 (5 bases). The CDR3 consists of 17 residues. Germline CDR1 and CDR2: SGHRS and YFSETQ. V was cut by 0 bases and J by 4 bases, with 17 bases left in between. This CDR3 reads CASSLVTVQSGYNEQFF. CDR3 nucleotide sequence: TGCGCCAGCAGCTTGGTGACAGTCCAGTCAGGGTACAATGAGCAGTTCTTC.

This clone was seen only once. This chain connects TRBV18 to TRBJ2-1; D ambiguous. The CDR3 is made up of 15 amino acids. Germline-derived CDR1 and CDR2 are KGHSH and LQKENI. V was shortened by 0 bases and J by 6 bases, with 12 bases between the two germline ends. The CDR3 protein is CASSPPSTPFNEQFF. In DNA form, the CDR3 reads TGTGCCAGCTCACCACCCTCCACACCTTTCAATGAGCAGTTCTTC.

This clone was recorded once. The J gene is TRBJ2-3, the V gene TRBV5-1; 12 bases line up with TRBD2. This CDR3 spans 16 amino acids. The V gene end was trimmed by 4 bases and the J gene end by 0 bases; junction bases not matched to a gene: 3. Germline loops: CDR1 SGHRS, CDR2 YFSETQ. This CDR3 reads CASSRLAGASTDTQYF. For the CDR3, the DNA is TGCGCCAGCAGCAGACTAGCGGGGGCTAGCACAGATACGCAGTATTTT.

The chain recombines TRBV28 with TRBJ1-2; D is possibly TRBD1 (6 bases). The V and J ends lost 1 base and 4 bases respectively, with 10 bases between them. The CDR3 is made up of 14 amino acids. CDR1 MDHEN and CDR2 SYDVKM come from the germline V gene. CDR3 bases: TGTGCCAGCAGTTTATCGGGGGGCGGCTATGGCTACACCTTC. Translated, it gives CASSLSGGGYGYTF.

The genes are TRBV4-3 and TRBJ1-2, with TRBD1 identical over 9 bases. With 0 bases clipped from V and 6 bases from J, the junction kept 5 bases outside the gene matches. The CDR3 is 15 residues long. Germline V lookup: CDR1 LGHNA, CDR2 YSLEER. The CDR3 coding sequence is TGCGCCAGCAGCCAAGAGTGGGGACAGGGTGATGGCTACACCTTC. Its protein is CASSQEWGQGDGYTF.

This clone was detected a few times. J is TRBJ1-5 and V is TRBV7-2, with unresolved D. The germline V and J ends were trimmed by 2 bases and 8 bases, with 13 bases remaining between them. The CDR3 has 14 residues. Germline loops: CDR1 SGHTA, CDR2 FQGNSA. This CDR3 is CASSLLSGREPQHF. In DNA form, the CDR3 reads TGTGCCAGCAGCTTATTATCCGGGAGAGAGCCCCAGCATTTT.

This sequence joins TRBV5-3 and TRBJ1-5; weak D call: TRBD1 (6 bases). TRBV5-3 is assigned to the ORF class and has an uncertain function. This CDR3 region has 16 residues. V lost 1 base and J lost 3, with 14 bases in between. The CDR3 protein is CARSLPGGGPNQPQHF. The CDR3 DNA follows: TGTGCCAGAAGCTTGCCGGGCGGGGGCCCCAATCAGCCCCAGCATTTT.

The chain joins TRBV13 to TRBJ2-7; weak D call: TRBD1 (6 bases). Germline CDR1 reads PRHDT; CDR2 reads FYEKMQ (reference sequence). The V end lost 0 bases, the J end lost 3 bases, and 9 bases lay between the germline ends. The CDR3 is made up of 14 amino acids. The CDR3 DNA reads TGTGCCAGCAGCTTAGGTAAGGGACACTACGAGCAGTACTTC. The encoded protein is CASSLGKGHYEQYF.

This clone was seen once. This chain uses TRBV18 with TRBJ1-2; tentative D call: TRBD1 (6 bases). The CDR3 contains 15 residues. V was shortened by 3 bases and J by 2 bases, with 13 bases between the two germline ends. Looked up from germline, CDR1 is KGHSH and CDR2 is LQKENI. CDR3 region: CASSPTLGHNYGYTF. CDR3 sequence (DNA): TGTGCCAGCTCACCTACCTTGGGACACAACTATGGCTACACCTTC.

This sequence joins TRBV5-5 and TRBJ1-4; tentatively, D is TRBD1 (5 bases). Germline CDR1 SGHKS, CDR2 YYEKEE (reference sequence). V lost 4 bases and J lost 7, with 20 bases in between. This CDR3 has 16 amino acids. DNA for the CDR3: TGTGCCAGCAGCCCCTTGTGGGGGACGGGAGGTGAAAAACTGTTTTTT. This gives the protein CASSPLWGTGGEKLFF.

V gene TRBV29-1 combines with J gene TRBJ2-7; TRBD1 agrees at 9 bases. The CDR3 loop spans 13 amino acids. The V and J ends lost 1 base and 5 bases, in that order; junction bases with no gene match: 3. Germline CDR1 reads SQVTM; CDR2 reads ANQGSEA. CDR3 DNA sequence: TGCAGCGTTGAAGGGACAGGGGCGGACGAGCAGTACTTC. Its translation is CSVEGTGADEQYF.